The rows below give T cell receptor beta chains drawn from one sample of a study of CD8 T cells in Susac syndrome. TCRdb redid the calling of the immunoSEQ multiplex PCR reads with MiXCR, one entry per CDR3 protein. This table has 400,000 to 550,000 distinct CDR3 sequences, around 85% appearing once. The specimen was CD8+ T cells from PBMCs. Receptor source: a human donor with multiple sclerosis. The CDR3 runs from the conserved cysteine through the conserved F or W.

v_call | cdr3_aa
TRBV12-3/TRBV12-4 | CASSPVGGAFGYTF
TRBV30 | CAWMSLRNTEAFF
TRBV4-1 | CASSPSMSSYEQYF
TRBV6-1 | CASSDPRTGFQGGDSDEQFF
TRBV19 | CASSMGTGINQPQHF
TRBV25-1 | CASSGGPGGGQAYEQYF
TRBV10-1 | CASSDPGQGQETQYF
TRBV12-3/TRBV12-4 | CASRGPRRGTGLGIQYF
TRBV9 | CASSVDGTGNGYTF
TRBV10-3 | CAIRSGLAGDTDTQYF
TRBV9 | CASRDTGGSYGYTF
TRBV7-9 | CASSLEWDEETQYF
TRBV27 | CASSPRGGPGYIQYF
TRBV2 | CASSEAGGLAVNEQFF
TRBV3-1 | CASSQGVAGFEQFF
TRBV5-4 | CASSLAPLVGETQYF
TRBV18 | CASSPPLGAWNTEAFF
TRBV27 | CASASNTGGELFF
TRBV19 | CASSAGDRANYGYTF
TRBV25-1 | CASSEYIRNRTESYEQYF